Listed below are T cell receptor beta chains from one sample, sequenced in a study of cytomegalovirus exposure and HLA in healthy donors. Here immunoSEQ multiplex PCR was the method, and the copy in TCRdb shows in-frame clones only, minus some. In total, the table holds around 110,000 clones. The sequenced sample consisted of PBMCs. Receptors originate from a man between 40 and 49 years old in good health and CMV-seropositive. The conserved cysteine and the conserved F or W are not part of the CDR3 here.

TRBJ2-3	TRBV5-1	ASSLTGPDTQY
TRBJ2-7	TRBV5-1	ASSLVSREVEQY
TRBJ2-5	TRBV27	ASSLSGSAGETQY
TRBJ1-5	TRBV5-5	ASSFRGSDQPQH
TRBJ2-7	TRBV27	ASSLSASGRNEQY
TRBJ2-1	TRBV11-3	ASSTGLAGSSYNEQF
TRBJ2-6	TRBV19	ASSTRGQGARGANVLT
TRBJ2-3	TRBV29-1	SLSGTSFDTQY
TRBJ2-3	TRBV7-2	ASSSSATDTQY
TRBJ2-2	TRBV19	ASSITGGLSGELF
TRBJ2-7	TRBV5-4	ASSRGQTYEQY
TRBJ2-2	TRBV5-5	ASSKSGIRGPGELF
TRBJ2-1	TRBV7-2	ASSLGPGTGANEQF
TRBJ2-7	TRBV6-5	ASSPYSGSEQY
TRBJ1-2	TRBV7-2	ASSGRTGLQDGYT
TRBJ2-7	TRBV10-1	ASSESGDKAYEQY
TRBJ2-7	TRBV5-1	ASSLWTGGSYEQY
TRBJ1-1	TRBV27	ASSLSSGNTEAF
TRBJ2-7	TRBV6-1	AIRDLIYEQY
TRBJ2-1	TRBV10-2	ASSEMNSLVKFNEQF
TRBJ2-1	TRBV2	ASREGLVGEQF
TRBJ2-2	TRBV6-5	ASSSLRTSAGELF
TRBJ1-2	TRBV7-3	ASSPGPGLKKDGYT
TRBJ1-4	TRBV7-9	ASSLNEKLF
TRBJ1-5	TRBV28	ASSEDRGANNQPQH
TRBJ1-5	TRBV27	ASSLKRWQPQH
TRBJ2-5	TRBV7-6	ASSLGLGGRLGETQY
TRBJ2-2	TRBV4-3	ASSQATGSYSTGELF
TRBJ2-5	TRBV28	ASSLPFEGAETQY
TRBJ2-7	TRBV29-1	SVGQVSYEQY
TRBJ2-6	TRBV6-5	ASSYQGSGANVLT
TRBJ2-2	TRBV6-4	ASSTGQGRTGELF
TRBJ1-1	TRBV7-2	ASSSVGTGGLGTEAF
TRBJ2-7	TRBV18	ASSPGTGGSYEQY
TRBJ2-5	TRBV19	ASSIGGIETQY
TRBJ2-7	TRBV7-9	ASSLGTYEQY
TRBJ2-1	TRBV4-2	ASSQDVSGISNEQF
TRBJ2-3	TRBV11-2	ASSKRGNPTDTQY
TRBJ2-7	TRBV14	ASSQDRTVLYEQY
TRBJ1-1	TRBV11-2	ASSFDGGGYTEAF
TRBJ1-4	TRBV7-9	ASSLGAGREKLF
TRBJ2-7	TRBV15	ATSRDRGDEQY
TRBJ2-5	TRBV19	ASRGDSASETQY
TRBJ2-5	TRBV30	AWSVIGGETQY
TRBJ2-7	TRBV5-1	ASSLQTGTYEQY
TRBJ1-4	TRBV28	ASSFPGVTNEKLF
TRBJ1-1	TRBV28	ASSSSPRDTEAF
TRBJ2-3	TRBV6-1	ASRRGTSGAWAQY
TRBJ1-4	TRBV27	ASSTHRGPSNEKLF
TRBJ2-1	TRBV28	ASTLDRVVGNNEQF
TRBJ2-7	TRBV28	ASSFTRDRESEQY
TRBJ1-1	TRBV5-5	ASSLFGGGPDAEAF
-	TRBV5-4	ASSLGSTHYEQY